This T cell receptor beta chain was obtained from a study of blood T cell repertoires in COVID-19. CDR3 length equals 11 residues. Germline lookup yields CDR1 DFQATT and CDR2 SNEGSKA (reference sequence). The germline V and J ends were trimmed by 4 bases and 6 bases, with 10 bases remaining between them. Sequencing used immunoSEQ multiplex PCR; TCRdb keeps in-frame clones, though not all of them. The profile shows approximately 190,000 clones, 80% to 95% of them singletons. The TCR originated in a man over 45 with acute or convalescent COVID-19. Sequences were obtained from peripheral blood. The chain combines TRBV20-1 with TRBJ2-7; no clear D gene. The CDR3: CSAIFLAEQYF. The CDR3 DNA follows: TGCAGTGCTATTTTTTTGGCCGAGCAGTACTTC.